The entry below describes one T cell receptor (beta chain). Its cognate antigen is unknown. A marrow graft followed busulfan-fludarabine conditioning, with cyclophosphamide on days +3 and +4. The data derive from a study of T cells after posttransplantation cyclophosphamide. Data came from immunoSEQ multiplex PCR; TCRdb stores just in-frame clones and leaves some out. The sample yields some 7,000 clones, about 90% seen once. Study-wide points: Recipient CMV seropositivity and CMV reactivation strongly tracked TRB clonality. Later post-transplant blood repertoires were often dominated by donor CD8+ memory clones.

The TCR sequence derives from a female patient aged 50-65 years who received an allogeneic stem cell transplant from a related donor, was CMV-positive, and had no GVHD. Some T cells may be the graft donor's. The sequencing used PBMCs, collected 1,300 to 1,500 days after allogeneic stem cell transplant with posttransplant cyclophosphamide.

The CDR3 DNA reads as TGTGCCAGCAGCTTTTCAGGGGACACTGAAGCTTTCTTT. Amino acid sequence: CASSFSGDTEAFF. This chain links TRBV7-3 with TRBJ1-1; D may be TRBD1 (6 bases). Germline assignment: CDR1 SGHTA and CDR2 FQGTGA. V lost 3 bases and J lost 3, with 8 bases in between. This CDR3 has 13 residues.